Detailed here is one TCR beta chain. This clone has just a few counts. What this receptor recognizes is not known. Per-nucleotide qualities are absent, and no much larger clonotype sits a single base away. The CDR3, from cysteine to phenylalanine, totals 12 residues. The entry retains the CDR3 DNA only, 36 bases that are in frame from base 1. Relative to germline, V is 4 bases shorter and J is 10 bases shorter, with 14 bases between their ends. CDR1 GTSNPN and CDR2 SVGIG were looked up in the germline V gene (reference sequence). The data were obtained in a study of shared clonotypes between healthy human individuals (TCRdb year 2020). About the study as a whole: Three men and a couple of women, aged 18 to 49 years, made up the cohort. For each donor, three plates each were used for CD4 naive and CD4 memory, two plates were used for CD8 naive, and one plate was used for CD8 memory. The study deeply sequenced blood TCR repertoires of five healthy adults to estimate repertoire size and the extent of clonotype sharing between individuals. To increase sequencing depth and limit assay-specific biases, different laboratories used diverse techniques to prepare libraries and sequence TCR repertoires. Each donor's leukapheresis produced roughly between roughly 0.9 and 8.9 billion PBMCs.

Broader findings and caveats from the paper: Sampling was restricted to blood, and TCR repertoires in tissues likely differ from the TCR repertoires found in blood. Because the study included only a small number of donors, the genetic and exposure-history diversity represented was limited. Pairwise subsampling led to the expectation that sequencing depth would affect the degree of clonotype sharing among donors. Across a handful of donors, approximately 5% of naive CD4, roughly 3.5% of naive CD8, under 2.5% of memory CD4, and over 0.35% of memory CD8 clonotypes were shared. Naive subsets generally had larger estimated clonotype richness than memory subsets did. Clonotypes shared by all four sorted-subset donors showed higher generation probabilities than non-shared clonotypes. Rarefaction of sorted-subset datasets indicated incomplete sequencing despite the large sequencing depth.

The donors were healthy, HIV-negative adults with no recently reported acute infections or vaccinations. Only Caucasian adults living in Nashville, Tennessee, USA were represented among the donors. CD4+ T cells were enriched by magnetic negative selection, after which naive cells were positively selected on CD45RA and the negative fraction was taken as the memory subset. After blood collection by leukapheresis, PBMCs were isolated using Ficoll-Histopaque density gradient centrifugation and then cryopreserved in the vapor phase of liquid nitrogen. Analytical flow cytometry was used to check the purity and quantity of each magnetically sorted T cell population. Each sorted fraction had its genomic DNA isolated and then quantified by UV absorbance on a Nanodrop 2000c. Using the deep immunoSEQ assay, multiplex PCR amplified TCR CDR3 regions from genomic DNA. Genomic DNA extracted from each cell subset was distributed evenly over all wells of several immunoSEQ 96-well plates, and each plate served as one replicate. Each replicate PCR for sorted subsets received around 0.2 ug genomic DNA, equal to tens of thousands of T cell genomes. The purified libraries were quantified using a Qubit 3.0 fluorometer, sized with a Bioanalyzer 2100, and then quantified again using the KAPA Library Quantification kit. Every immunoSEQ 96-well plate was sequenced on a dedicated single-read 150-cycle Illumina NextSeq 550 flow cell. In the original analysis: Because only junctional sequences without quality scores were contained in the immunoSEQ output, filtering matching that applied to full-length reads could not be performed. To assign V/J genes and CDR3, sequences were annotated using PyIR, a Python wrapper for IgBLAST v1.9, with IMGT germline references. Reads with weak V/J assignments (E-value above 1e-6), missing CDR3, stop codons, out-of-frame junctions, or ambiguous translated residues were removed. V3J clonotypes were defined as sequences sharing an identical inferred V gene, J gene, and CDR3 amino acid sequence. The percentage overlap between two repertoires was calculated by dividing the number of shared unique clonotypes by the size of the smaller repertoire. Three approaches were used to assess repertoire richness: RTK rarefaction, the Chao1 estimator, and Recon v2.1 estimates of unobserved clonotypes. OLGA was used to compute generation probabilities for all TCRbeta clonotypes that the gDNA method yielded from four donors. The table was pulled from immuneACCESS by TCRdb, which kept in-frame rearrangements only. Such tables lose some clones; where checked, under half of the loss comes from unresolved V genes, and the rest has no known cause. The V and J calls and clone size come from that table; D and trimming were worked out from the DNA. Here the sample has about 660,000 clones; approximately 79% occur a single time. The ten top clones hold about 1.8% of the sample.

The sequenced sample was memory CD4+ T cells sorted from blood. Reading the label with the study, this specimen's cell subset or site is: CD45RA-negative fraction. The sequence came from a woman in her twenties or thirties in good health. Recombination joined TRBV30 with TRBJ2-1; TRBD2 is perhaps the D gene, given 5 matching bases. CDR3 loop: CAWKTLGGEQFF. The bases are TGTGCCTGGAAGACACTAGGAGGCGAGCAGTTCTTC.